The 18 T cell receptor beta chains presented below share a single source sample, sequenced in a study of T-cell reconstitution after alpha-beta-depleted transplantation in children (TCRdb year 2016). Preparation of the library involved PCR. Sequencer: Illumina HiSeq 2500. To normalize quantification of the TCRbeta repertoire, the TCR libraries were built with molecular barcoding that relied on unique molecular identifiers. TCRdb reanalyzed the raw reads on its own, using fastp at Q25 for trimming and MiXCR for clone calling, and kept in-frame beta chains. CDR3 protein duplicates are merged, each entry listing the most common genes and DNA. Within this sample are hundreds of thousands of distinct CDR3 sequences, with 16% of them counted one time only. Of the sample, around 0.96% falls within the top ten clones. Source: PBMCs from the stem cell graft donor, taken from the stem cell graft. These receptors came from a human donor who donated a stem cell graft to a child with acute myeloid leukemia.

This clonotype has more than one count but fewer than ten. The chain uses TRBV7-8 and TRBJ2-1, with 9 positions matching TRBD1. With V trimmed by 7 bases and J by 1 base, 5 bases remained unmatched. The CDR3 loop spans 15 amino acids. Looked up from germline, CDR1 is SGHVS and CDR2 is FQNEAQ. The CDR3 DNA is TGTGCCAGCATACCGGGGACAGGGTCCTACAATGAGCAGTTCTTC. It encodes CASIPGTGSYNEQFF.

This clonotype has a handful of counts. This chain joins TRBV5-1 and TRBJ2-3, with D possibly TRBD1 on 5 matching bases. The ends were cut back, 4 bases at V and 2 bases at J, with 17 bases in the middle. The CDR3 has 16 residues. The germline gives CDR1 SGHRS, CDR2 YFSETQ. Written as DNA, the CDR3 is TGCGCCAGCAGCCGGACACCCAGGGCGGACACAGATACGCAGTATTTT. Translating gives CASSRTPRADTDTQYF.

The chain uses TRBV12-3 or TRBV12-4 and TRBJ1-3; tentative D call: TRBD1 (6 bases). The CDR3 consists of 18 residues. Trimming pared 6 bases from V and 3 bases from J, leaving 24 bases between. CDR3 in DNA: TGTGCCAGCAGCCCTCAAGGGTACAGGGCGGCGCGTGGAAACACCATATATTTT. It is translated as CASSPQGYRAARGNTIYF.

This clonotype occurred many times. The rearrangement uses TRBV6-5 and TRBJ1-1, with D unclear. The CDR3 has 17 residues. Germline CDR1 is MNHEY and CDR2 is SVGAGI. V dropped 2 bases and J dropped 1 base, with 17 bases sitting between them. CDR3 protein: CASSYNIPLTANTEAFF. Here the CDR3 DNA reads TGTGCCAGCAGTTACAATATTCCCCTTACAGCGAACACTGAAGCTTTCTTT.

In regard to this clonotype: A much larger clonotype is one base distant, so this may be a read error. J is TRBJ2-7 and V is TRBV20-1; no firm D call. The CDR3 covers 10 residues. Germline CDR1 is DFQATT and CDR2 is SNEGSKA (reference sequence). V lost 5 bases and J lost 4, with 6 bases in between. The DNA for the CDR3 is TGCAGTGCTCTGAGGTACGAGCAGTACTTC. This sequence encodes CSALRYEQYF.

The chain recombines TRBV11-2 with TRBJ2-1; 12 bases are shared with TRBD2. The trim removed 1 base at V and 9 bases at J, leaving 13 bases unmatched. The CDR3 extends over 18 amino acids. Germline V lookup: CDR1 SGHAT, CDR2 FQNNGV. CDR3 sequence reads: CASSLGRPLAGGSGEQFF. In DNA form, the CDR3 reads TGTGCCAGCAGCTTAGGCCGACCACTAGCGGGGGGCAGTGGTGAGCAGTTCTTC. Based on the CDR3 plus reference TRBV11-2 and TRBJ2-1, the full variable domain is EAGVAQSPRYKIIEKRQSVAFWCNPISGHATLYWYQQILGQGPKLLIQFQNNGVVDDSQLPKDRFSAERLKGVDSTLKIQPAKLEDSAVYLCASSLGRPLAGGSGEQFFGPGTRLTVL.

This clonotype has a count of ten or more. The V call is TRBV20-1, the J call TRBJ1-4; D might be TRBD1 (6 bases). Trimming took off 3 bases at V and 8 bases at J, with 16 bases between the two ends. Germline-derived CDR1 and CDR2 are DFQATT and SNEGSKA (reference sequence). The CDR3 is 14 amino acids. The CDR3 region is CSASQGQSHEKLFF. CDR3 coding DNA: TGCAGTGCTAGTCAAGGACAGTCTCACGAAAAACTGTTTTTT.

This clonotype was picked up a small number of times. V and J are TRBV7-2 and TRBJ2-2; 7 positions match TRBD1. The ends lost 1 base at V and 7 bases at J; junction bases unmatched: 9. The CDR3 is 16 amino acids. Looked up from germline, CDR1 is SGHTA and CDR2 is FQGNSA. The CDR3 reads CASSLGRTGDGGELFF. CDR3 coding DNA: TGTGCCAGCAGCTTAGGTCGCACAGGGGATGGCGGGGAGCTGTTTTTT.

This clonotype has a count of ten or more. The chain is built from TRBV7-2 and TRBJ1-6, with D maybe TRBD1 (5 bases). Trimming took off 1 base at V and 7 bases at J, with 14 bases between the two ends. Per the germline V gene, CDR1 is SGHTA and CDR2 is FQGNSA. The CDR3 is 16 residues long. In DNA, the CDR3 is TGTGCCAGCAGCTTAGTCCGGGGCTTCGTAAATTCACCCCTCCACTTT. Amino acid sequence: CASSLVRGFVNSPLHF.

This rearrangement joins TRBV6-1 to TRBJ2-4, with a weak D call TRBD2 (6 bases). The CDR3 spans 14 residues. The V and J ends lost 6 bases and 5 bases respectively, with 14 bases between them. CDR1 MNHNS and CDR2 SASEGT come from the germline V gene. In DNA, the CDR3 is TGTGCCAGCAGGCGGGGACTTTCGGAAAACATTCAGTACTTC. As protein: CASRRGLSENIQYF.

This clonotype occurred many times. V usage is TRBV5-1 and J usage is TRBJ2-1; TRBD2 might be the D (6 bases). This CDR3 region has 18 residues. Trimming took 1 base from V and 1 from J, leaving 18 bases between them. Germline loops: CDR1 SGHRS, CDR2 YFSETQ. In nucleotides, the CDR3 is TGCGCCAGCAGCTTGCGGAGGGATCCCCTATCTTCCTACAATGAGCAGTTCTTC. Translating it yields CASSLRRDPLSSYNEQFF. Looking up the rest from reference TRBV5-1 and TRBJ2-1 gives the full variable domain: KAGVTQTPRYLIKTRGQQVTLSCSPISGHRSVSWYQQTPGQGLQFLFEYFSETQRNKGNFPGRFSGRQFSNSRSEMNVSTLELGDSALYLCASSLRRDPLSSYNEQFFGPGTRLTVL.

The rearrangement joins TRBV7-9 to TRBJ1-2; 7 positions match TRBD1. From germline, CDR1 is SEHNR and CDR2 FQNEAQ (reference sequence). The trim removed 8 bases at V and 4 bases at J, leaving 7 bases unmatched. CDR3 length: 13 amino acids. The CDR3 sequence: CASAPDRTYGYTF. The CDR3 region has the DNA TGTGCCAGCGCCCCGGACAGGACCTATGGCTACACCTTC.

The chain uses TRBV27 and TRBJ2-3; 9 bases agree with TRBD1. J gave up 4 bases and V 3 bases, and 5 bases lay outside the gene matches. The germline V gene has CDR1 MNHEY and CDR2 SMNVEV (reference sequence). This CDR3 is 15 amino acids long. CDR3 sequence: CASSFTGGVADTQYF. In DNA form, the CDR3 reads TGTGCCAGCAGTTTCACAGGGGGCGTCGCAGATACGCAGTATTTT.

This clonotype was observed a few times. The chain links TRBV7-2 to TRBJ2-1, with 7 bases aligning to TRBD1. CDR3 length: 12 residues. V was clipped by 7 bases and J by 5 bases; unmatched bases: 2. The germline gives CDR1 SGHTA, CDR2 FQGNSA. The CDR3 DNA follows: TGTGCCAGCACCGGACAGGACAATGAGCAGTTCTTC. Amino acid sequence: CASTGQDNEQFF. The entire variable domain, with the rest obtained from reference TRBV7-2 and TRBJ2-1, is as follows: GAGVSQSPSNKVTEKGKDVELRCDPISGHTALYWYRQSLGQGLEFLIYFQGNSAPDKSGLPSDRFSAERTGGSVSTLTIQRTQQEDSAVYLCASTGQDNEQFFGPGTRLTVL.

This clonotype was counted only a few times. This CDR3 is CSDDPGLNEQFF. Written as DNA, the CDR3 is TGCAGCGACGACCCGGGGTTGAATGAGCAGTTCTTC. The V gene is TRBV29-1, the J gene TRBJ2-1, with D perhaps TRBD2 (5 bases). Trimming removed 7 bases from V and 7 bases from J, with 14 bases in between. The CDR3 covers 12 residues. In germline, CDR1 is SQVTM, CDR2 ANQGSEA.

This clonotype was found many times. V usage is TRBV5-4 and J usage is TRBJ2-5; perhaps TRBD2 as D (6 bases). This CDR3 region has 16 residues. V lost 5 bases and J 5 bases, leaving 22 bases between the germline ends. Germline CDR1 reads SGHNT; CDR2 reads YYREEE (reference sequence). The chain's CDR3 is CASSLVQRLDRETQYF. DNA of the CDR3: TGTGCCAGCAGTCTCGTTCAACGACTAGATCGGGAGACCCAGTACTTC.

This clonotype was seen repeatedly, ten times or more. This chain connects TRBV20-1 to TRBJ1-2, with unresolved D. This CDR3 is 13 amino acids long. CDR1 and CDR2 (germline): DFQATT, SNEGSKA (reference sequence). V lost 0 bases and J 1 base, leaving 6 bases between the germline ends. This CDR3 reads CSARERINYGYTF. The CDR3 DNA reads TGCAGTGCTAGAGAGCGGATTAACTATGGCTACACCTTC.

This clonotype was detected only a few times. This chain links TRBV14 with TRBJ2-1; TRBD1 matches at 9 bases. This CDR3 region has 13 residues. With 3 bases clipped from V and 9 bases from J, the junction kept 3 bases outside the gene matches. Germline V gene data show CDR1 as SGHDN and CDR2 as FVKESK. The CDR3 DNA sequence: TGTGCCAGCAGCCAGGACAGGGGCAGTGAGCAGTTCTTC. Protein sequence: CASSQDRGSEQFF.